This record concerns one T cell receptor beta chain sequence. Its antigen is unknown. This sample was included in a study of OX40 agonist ivuxolimab in advanced cancers. In the study overall: Dose-escalation cases comprised hepatocellular carcinoma, melanoma, renal cell or head and neck cancer. A history of anti-PD-1, anti-PD-L1 or anti-CTLA-4 therapy was acceptable, and 40% to 45% had some. Regarding the study as a whole: Near-lowest levels of clonal expansion characterized partial responders at 0.1-3.0 mg/kg. Clonal expansion was seen in CD4+ and CD8+ blood T cells by week 6 at 0.1 to 3.0 mg/kg.

CDR1 and CDR2 from the germline V gene are MNHNS and SASEGT. V was clipped by 7 bases and J by 9 bases, with 13 bases between them. The length of the CDR3 is 12 residues. Sequencing used immunoSEQ multiplex PCR; TCRdb keeps in-frame clones, though not all of them. The data show 50,000 or so clones, 88% seen once. The TCR comes from an adult with an advanced solid tumor such as melanoma, head and neck, liver or kidney cancer. The input for sequencing was CD4+ or CD8+ T cells sorted from blood, taken in a trial of the OX40 agonist ivuxolimab. V and J are TRBV6-1 and TRBJ2-1, with D uncertain. The CDR3 DNA reads as TGTGCCAGCAAGGACCACGGCGGTGAGCAGTTCTTC. It encodes CASKDHGGEQFF.